This T cell receptor (beta chain) derives from a study of T-cell memory formation after mild COVID-19. The V gene's germline CDR1 is MGHRA and CDR2 YSYEKL. This CDR3 has 17 residues. The J segment lost 10 bases and the V segment lost 0 bases, leaving 13 bases of the junction unmatched. This clonotype was counted a few times. TCRdb analysed the 5' RACE reads with MiXCR anew, one entry per CDR3 protein. The repertoire consists of around 340,000 distinct CDR3 sequences, with around 13% occurring once and the leading ten covering 20% to 25%. This receptor was obtained from a man aged 18 to 29 who had mild COVID-19 (a few samples of this study predate the infection). Cell type and time point are not known. V is TRBV4-1 and J is TRBJ1-1; 11 bases line up with TRBD1. Material for sequencing was PBMCs or a T cell subset sorted from them (not recorded which). The CDR3 DNA follows: TGCGCCAGCAGCCAAGAGGGGACAGGGGGTCTTTTAGCGGTAGCTTTCTTT. As protein: CASSQEGTGGLLAVAFF.